This T cell receptor (beta chain) was identified during a study of identical twins. General observations from the study: Zero-insertion results could be subject to partial confounding by invariant MAIT and iNKT cells.

This clonotype was detected a few times. Its specificity is unknown. A universal primer site arose from template switching, and cDNA bore unique molecular identifiers. Each CDR3 protein is one row after TCRdb ran MiXCR on the 5' RACE reads. The table has roughly 1,500,000 distinct CDR3 sequences, 25% to 35% seen once. V was clipped by 8 bases and J by 1 base, with 14 bases between them. The CDR3 is 13 residues long. CDR1 is DFQATT and CDR2 is SNEGSKA in the germline V gene (reference sequence). Only healthy Caucasians were included as donors. V usage is TRBV20-1 and J usage is TRBJ1-1, with D maybe TRBD1 (5 bases). The TCR sequence derives from a newborn girl in good health. The sequenced sample was cord blood. The CDR3 region is CSPSGRWNTEAFF. The CDR3 bases are TGCAGTCCTTCGGGACGCTGGAACACTGAAGCTTTCTTT.